These 25 T cell receptor beta chains were sequenced from one sample in a study of memory CD4+ T cells and cytomegalovirus serostatus. Profiled with immunoSEQ multiplex PCR; TCRdb holds only in-frame clones, not every one. Here the sample spans around 54,000 clones, over 65% being singletons. Single viable CD3+CD4+CD8-CD45RO+ cells were sorted as the memory CD4+ T cells. Sequencing was done on a sample of memory CD4+ T cells from blood. These receptors were collected from an adult in good health and CMV-seropositive.

The chain recombines TRBV7-9 with TRBJ1-1, with a tentative D call TRBD1 (5 bases). V lost 2 bases and J 1 base, leaving 8 bases between the germline ends. This CDR3 has 14 residues. The germline gives CDR1 SEHNR, CDR2 FQNEAQ (reference sequence). CDR3 in DNA: TGTGCCAGCAGCTTAAAGCAGGGGAACACTGAAGCTTTCTTT. Translated, it gives CASSLKQGNTEAFF. Supplemented by reference TRBV7-9 and TRBJ1-1, the full variable domain reads DTGVSQNPRHKITKRGQNVTFRCDPISEHNRLYWYRQTLGQGPEFLTYFQNEAQLEKSRLLSDRFSAERPKGSFSTLEIQRTEQGDSAMYLCASSLKQGNTEAFFGQGTRLTVV.

This clone was observed a few times. The gene calls are TRBV6-5 and TRBJ2-1; D possibly uses TRBD1 or TRBD2 (5 bases each). The CDR3 totals 13 residues. V lost 4 bases, J lost 9 bases, and 13 bases lay in between. In germline, CDR1 is MNHEY, CDR2 SVGAGI. The CDR3 here is CASSLVRGGEQFF. The CDR3, as DNA: TGTGCCAGCAGTTTGGTTCGGGGCGGTGAGCAGTTCTTC.

The chain has TRBV30 and TRBJ2-5, with 10 bases identical to TRBD1. Germline V lookup: CDR1 GTSNPN, CDR2 SVGIG (reference sequence). This CDR3 comprises 15 residues. Trimming cost V 3 bases and J 4 bases; bases outside gene matches: 8. CDR3 in amino acids: CAWRESGTGAETQYF. In DNA, the CDR3 is TGTGCCTGGAGGGAATCCGGGACAGGGGCAGAGACCCAGTACTTC.

The chain carries TRBV20-1 and TRBJ2-1, with 7 nucleotides matching TRBD2. This CDR3 has 11 amino acids. V dropped 5 bases and J dropped 15; count of bases not matched to a gene: 10. The germline CDR1 and CDR2 sequences are DFQATT and SNEGSKA (reference sequence). The CDR3 sequence: CSALRAGVWFF. CDR3 coding DNA: TGCAGTGCTCTGCGGGCGGGAGTTTGGTTCTTC.

There are a few counts of this clone. The rearrangement joins TRBV5-1 to TRBJ1-1; D may be TRBD1 (6 bases). From germline, CDR1 is SGHRS and CDR2 YFSETQ. V shed 0 bases and J shed 6 bases, with 18 bases lying between them. The CDR3 runs 16 residues. The CDR3 nucleotides read TGCGCCAGCAGCTTGGGTTACGGCAGGGGACCCCCTGAAGCTTTCTTT. It encodes CASSLGYGRGPPEAFF.

The genes are TRBV27 and TRBJ2-7, with 14 bases matching TRBD2. The germline V gene encodes CDR1 MNHEY and CDR2 SMNVEV (reference sequence). V was pared by 6 bases and J by 7 bases, with 14 bases of the junction left unmatched. This CDR3 has 17 amino acids. CDR3 amino acids: CASRGLAGVGVLGEQYF. As DNA, the CDR3 is TGTGCCAGCAGGGGACTAGCGGGAGTTGGGGTCCTAGGGGAGCAGTACTTC.

The chain combines TRBV6-5 with TRBJ1-3, with a weak D call TRBD1 (5 bases). The CDR3 runs to 14 residues. Germline lookup yields CDR1 MNHEY and CDR2 SVGAGI. Trimming removed 4 bases at V and 1 base at J, with 8 bases between. The CDR3 nucleotides read TGTGCCAGCAGTTCAGGGCTATCTGGAAACACCATATATTTT. This codes for CASSSGLSGNTIYF.

The V call is TRBV5-1, the J call TRBJ2-3; TRBD2 agrees at 8 bases. CDR1 SGHRS and CDR2 YFSETQ come from the germline V gene. V was clipped by 0 bases and J by 4 bases; unmatched bases: 7. CDR3 length: 16 residues. This CDR3 reads CASSLATSGVPDTQYF. The CDR3 DNA follows: TGCGCCAGCAGCTTGGCAACTAGCGGCGTCCCAGATACGCAGTATTTT.

This clone has only a few counts. This chain uses TRBV6-5 with TRBJ1-2, with a possible D match to TRBD1 (6 bases). Trimming took 6 bases from V and 8 from J, leaving 16 bases between them. The length of the CDR3 is 13 residues. The V gene's germline CDR1 is MNHEY and CDR2 SVGAGI. This chain's CDR3 is CASRPTGRGGYTF. CDR3 sequence (DNA): TGTGCCAGCAGACCTACAGGGCGAGGCGGCTACACCTTC.

This chain connects TRBV14 to TRBJ1-1, with D perhaps TRBD1 (6 bases). CDR3 length equals 15 residues. Germline V lookup: CDR1 SGHDN, CDR2 FVKESK. V was trimmed by 4 bases and J by 3 bases, leaving 15 bases between them. The CDR3 loop reads CASSPIGGGYTEAFF. The CDR3 DNA reads TGTGCCAGCAGCCCTATAGGGGGAGGGTACACTGAAGCTTTCTTT.

The chain links TRBV6-5 to TRBJ1-2; D is uncertain. Germline V gene data show CDR1 as MNHEY and CDR2 as SVGAGI. The CDR3 length is 14 residues. Trimming took off 4 bases at V and 6 bases at J, with 15 bases between the two ends. The CDR3 region has the DNA TGTGCCAGCAGTTCCAACGTAGTCCGGGATGGCTACACCTTC. Translated, it gives CASSSNVVRDGYTF.

The rearrangement links TRBV9 to TRBJ2-3; D is ambiguous. The CDR3 totals 14 residues. CDR1 and CDR2 (germline): SGDLS, YYNGEE. Trimming took off 0 bases at V and 6 bases at J, with 11 bases between the two ends. The DNA for the CDR3 is TGTGCCAGCAGCGTAGGACCTACTGGGGATACGCAGTATTTT. This gives the protein CASSVGPTGDTQYF.

The chain recombines TRBV7-2 with TRBJ1-3, with 8 bases aligning to TRBD1. The CDR3 covers 17 residues. Germline assignment: CDR1 SGHTA and CDR2 FQGNSA. V lost 5 bases, J lost 1 base, and 10 bases stayed unmatched. CDR3 bases: TGTGCCAGCAGCACTGGACAGGGTATAAAGTCTGGAAACACCATATATTTT. It translates to CASSTGQGIKSGNTIYF.

V and J are TRBV5-1 and TRBJ1-3, with D perhaps matching TRBD1 (6 bases). Trimming stripped 1 base from V and 2 bases from J, with 13 bases between. Germline CDR1 reads SGHRS; CDR2 reads YFSETQ. The CDR3 runs 16 residues. The CDR3 bases are TGCGCCAGCAGCTTGAGTCGGGGGCAAGCTGGAAACACCATATATTTT. As protein: CASSLSRGQAGNTIYF.

This clone has more than one count but fewer than ten. J is TRBJ1-2 and V is TRBV6-5; D not certain. This CDR3 spans 13 amino acids. Germline CDR1 reads MNHEY; CDR2 reads SVGAGI. V lost 6 bases, J lost 6 bases, and 14 bases lay in between. CDR3: CASRFANGHGYTF. The CDR3 region has the DNA TGTGCCAGCAGATTTGCGAACGGACATGGCTACACCTTC.

The chain combines TRBV27 with TRBJ1-2; a possible D gene is TRBD1 (5 bases). The germline gives CDR1 MNHEY, CDR2 SMNVEV (reference sequence). The CDR3 covers 14 residues. V was shortened by 0 bases and J by 4 bases, with 9 bases between the two germline ends. CDR3 in amino acids: CASSLSPQGYGYTF. CDR3 DNA sequence: TGTGCCAGCAGTTTATCTCCCCAGGGCTATGGCTACACCTTC.

This chain joins TRBV4-2 and TRBJ2-1; D is undetermined. The CDR3 has 15 amino acids. Trimming left V 1 base short and J 6 bases short, with 13 bases between. Germline CDR1 and CDR2: LGHNA and YNFKEQ. The CDR3 sequence: CASSQVVLSVNEQFF. CDR3 bases: TGTGCCAGCAGCCAAGTCGTGTTGTCCGTCAATGAGCAGTTCTTC.

The chain combines TRBV28 with TRBJ1-5, with TRBD1 as a possible D gene (5 bases). Germline V CDR1 and CDR2: MDHEN, SYDVKM. The ends were cut back, 4 bases at V and 1 base at J, with 8 bases in the middle. The CDR3 consists of 14 residues. The CDR3 coding sequence is TGTGCCAGCAGTTACGGGGCGAGCAATCAGCCCCAGCATTTT. Amino acid sequence: CASSYGASNQPQHF.

The rearrangement uses TRBV11-3 and TRBJ1-1, with D uncertain. The CDR3 consists of 14 residues. The V end lost 1 base, the J end lost 4 bases, and 10 bases lay between the germline ends. Germline V lookup: CDR1 SGHNT, CDR2 YENEEA. The CDR3 is CASSLGASGTEAFF. CDR3 nucleotide sequence: TGTGCCAGCAGCTTAGGGGCATCGGGCACTGAAGCTTTCTTT.

The chain recombines TRBV4-1 with TRBJ2-7, with D tentatively TRBD1 or TRBD2 (5 bases each). Germline V gives CDR1 MGHRA, CDR2 YSYEKL. CDR3 length: 17 residues. V gave up 1 base and J gave up 5 bases, with 21 bases separating them. CDR3 coding DNA: TGCGCCAGCAGCCAAGTAGATATGGGTCTAACGGGGCACGAGCAGTACTTC. Encoded protein: CASSQVDMGLTGHEQYF.

This chain links TRBV28 with TRBJ1-1, with D perhaps TRBD1 (5 bases). This CDR3 has 17 residues. Germline CDR1 reads MDHEN; CDR2 reads SYDVKM. V dropped 4 bases and J dropped 1 base, with 19 bases sitting between them. In DNA form, the CDR3 reads TGTGCCAGCAGTTCCCAAAGAGGGACTAGACGGAACACTGAAGCTTTCTTT. Translation: CASSSQRGTRRNTEAFF. Based on the CDR3 plus reference TRBV28 and TRBJ1-1, the full variable domain is DVKVTQSSRYLVKRTGEKVFLECVQDMDHENMFWYRQDPGLGLRLIYFSYDVKMKEKGDIPEGYSVSREKKERFSLILESASTNQTSMYLCASSSQRGTRRNTEAFFGQGTRLTVV.

The chain links TRBV27 to TRBJ2-5; D possibly corresponds to TRBD2 (6 bases). V gave up 5 bases and J gave up 5 bases, with 18 bases separating them. The length of the CDR3 is 15 residues. The germline gives CDR1 MNHEY, CDR2 SMNVEV (reference sequence). The CDR3 region has the DNA TGTGCCAGCAGTCCAGAGGACGGGAGAACCGAGACCCAGTACTTC. Protein product: CASSPEDGRTETQYF.

There are a few counts of this clone. The rearrangement links TRBV9 to TRBJ1-5; D remains unclear. Per the germline V gene, CDR1 is SGDLS and CDR2 is YYNGEE. V lost 4 bases and J lost 6, with 14 bases in between. The CDR3 length is 14 residues. CDR3 bases: TGTGCCAGCAGCCCCTTTTCGGGCGGTCAGCCCCAGCATTTT. Its translation is CASSPFSGGQPQHF.

This clone was counted once. V is TRBV5-6 and J is TRBJ2-3, with D hard to call. The germline V gene encodes CDR1 SGHDT and CDR2 YYEEEE. The CDR3 loop spans 15 amino acids. The V gene lost 4 bases and the J gene lost 6 bases, with 18 bases spanning the gap. The CDR3 DNA reads as TGTGCCAGCAGCATCGGGTCTAGTTTATGGGATACGCAGTATTTT. As protein: CASSIGSSLWDTQYF.

The chain has TRBV7-2 and TRBJ2-3; D not resolved. Between the trimmed V and J ends, which lost 1 base and 8 bases, there was a span of 10 bases. This CDR3 region has 13 residues. The germline V gene has CDR1 SGHTA and CDR2 FQGNSA. CDR3 in DNA: TGTGCCAGCAGCTTAGACCTCCAAGTTACGCAGTATTTT. Translating gives CASSLDLQVTQYF.